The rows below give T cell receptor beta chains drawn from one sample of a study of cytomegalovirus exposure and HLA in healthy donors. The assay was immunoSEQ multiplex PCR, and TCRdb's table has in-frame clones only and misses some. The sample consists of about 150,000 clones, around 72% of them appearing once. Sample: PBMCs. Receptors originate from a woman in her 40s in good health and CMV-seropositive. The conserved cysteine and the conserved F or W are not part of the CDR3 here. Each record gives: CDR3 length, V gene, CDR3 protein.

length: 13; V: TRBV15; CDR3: ATSRGGKENEKLF
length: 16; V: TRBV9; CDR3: ASNGLAGTRPGANVLT
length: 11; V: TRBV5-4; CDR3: ASSFKGAGELF
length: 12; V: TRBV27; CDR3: ASSRDRGTGELF
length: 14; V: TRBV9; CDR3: ASSVLAGGPRETQY
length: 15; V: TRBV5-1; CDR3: ASSAGLTGRREETQY
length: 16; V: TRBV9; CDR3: ASSVGEEAVATNEKLF
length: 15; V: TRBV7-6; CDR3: VSSFRRQGVRGNTIY
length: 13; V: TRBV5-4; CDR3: ASSTVTGRNTEAF
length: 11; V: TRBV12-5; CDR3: ASGVTLGNTIY
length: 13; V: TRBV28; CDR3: ASSRGAGGNQPQH
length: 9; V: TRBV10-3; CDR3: AISERDEQF
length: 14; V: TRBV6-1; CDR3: ASSEPWGEVSYGYT
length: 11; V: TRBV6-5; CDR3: ASSRAGANVLT
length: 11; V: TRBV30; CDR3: AWSFMSLYEQY
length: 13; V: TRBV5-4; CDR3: ASSSRGSYNSPLH
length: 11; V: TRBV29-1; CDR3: SVDGDATYEQY
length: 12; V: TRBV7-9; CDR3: SSSFWGSDGGYT
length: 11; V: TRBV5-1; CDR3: ASSLTGAEGYT
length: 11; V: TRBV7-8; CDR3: ASSPLGGHGYT
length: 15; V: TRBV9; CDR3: ASSVVGTSGGRNEQF
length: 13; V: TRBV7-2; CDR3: ASSLEASYYNEQF
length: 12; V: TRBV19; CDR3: ASSRTGDNQPQH
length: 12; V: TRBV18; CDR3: ASSPLDSGNTIY
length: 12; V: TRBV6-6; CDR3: ASRAPGIMAEAF
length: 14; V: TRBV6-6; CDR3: ASRQQGEPNNYGYT
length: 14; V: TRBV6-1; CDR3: ASSVLDRGYTGELF
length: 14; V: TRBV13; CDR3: ASSTGTSGGLSEQY
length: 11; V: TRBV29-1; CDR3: SVTQGGNSPLH
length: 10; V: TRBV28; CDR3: ASSPGPQPQH
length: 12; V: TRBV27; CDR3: ASSFSLPNTEAF
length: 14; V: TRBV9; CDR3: ASSQRGDRVSSGYT
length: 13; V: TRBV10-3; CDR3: AISRRESYNSPLH
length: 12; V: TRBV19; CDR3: AIKANQGNTEAF
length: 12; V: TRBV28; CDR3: ASYRQQPLNTIY
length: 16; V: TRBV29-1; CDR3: SVEALTGGDPGANVLT
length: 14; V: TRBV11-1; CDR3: ASSYLTSGRSYEQY
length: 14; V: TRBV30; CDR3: AWSVFLQGRNEKLF
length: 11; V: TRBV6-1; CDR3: ASSRDRVLPLH
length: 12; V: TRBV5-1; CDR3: ASSFSGGDTEAF
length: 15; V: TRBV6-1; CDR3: ASSAGTGGSNNEKLF
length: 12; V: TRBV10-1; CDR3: ASSKDRGLTEAF
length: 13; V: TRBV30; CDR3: AWSVNRQKNSPLH
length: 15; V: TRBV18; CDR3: ASSPLPTGVATDTQY
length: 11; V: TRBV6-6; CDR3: ASSVHRGSEAF
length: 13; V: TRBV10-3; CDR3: AISETTGSNQPQH
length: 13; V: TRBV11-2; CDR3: ASSSTGMEHEKLF
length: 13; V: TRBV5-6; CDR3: ASSFQGQGFYEQY
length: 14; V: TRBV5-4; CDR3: ASSSPAGRTYNEQF
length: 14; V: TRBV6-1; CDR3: ASSDQAGRYTGELF